Below, 19 T cell receptor beta chains from the same sample are listed, as sequenced in a study of blood T cells in healthy people across ages. PCR was performed a second time for about 7 to 12 cycles using a sample-barcoded 5' primer and a J-beta primer mix. TCRdb re-derived calls from the 5' RACE reads in MiXCR, one entry per CDR3 protein. Altogether about 800,000 distinct CDR3 sequences are present, over 45% being singletons, with the ten largest covering about 20%. Sample: blood. The receptor set was obtained from a man aged 25 to 40 in good health.

The chain joins TRBV6-2 or TRBV6-3 to TRBJ2-1, with D uncertain. Germline CDR1 MNHEY, CDR2 SVGEGT. V was trimmed by 8 bases and J by 8 bases, leaving 13 bases between them. This CDR3 comprises 12 residues. This CDR3 reads CASQTAGYEQFF. CDR3 coding DNA: TGTGCCAGCCAGACGGCTGGCTATGAGCAGTTCTTC.

This chain joins TRBV6-5 and TRBJ2-3, with D unclear. The germline V gene encodes CDR1 MNHEY and CDR2 SVGAGI. Trimming left V 10 bases short and J 1 base short, with 21 bases between. This CDR3 comprises 16 residues. CDR3: CATTLRFELGTDTQYF. The CDR3 DNA is TGTGCCACCACCCTGAGGTTTGAGCTCGGCACAGATACGCAGTATTTT.

This clonotype appeared a few times. The chain couples TRBV29-1 to TRBJ1-2; no clear D. V was cut by 4 bases and J by 4 bases, with 10 bases left in between. Germline values: CDR1 SQVTM, CDR2 ANQGSEA. CDR3 length: 12 amino acids. The CDR3 DNA reads TGCAGCGTTGGTGGAGGGAGCTATGGCTACACCTTC. Translating gives CSVGGGSYGYTF.

The gene calls are TRBV6-2 or TRBV6-3 and TRBJ1-2; D is possibly TRBD1 (5 bases). The CDR3 is 12 residues long. The germline V and J ends were trimmed by 6 bases and 5 bases, with 10 bases remaining between them. Germline assignment: CDR1 MNHEY and CDR2 SVGEGT. The CDR3 loop is CASRAGPYGYTF. CDR3 in DNA: TGTGCCAGCAGGGCAGGGCCGTATGGCTACACCTTC.

The rearrangement joins TRBV14 to TRBJ2-7; TRBD1 might be the D (5 bases). CDR1 and CDR2 (germline): SGHDN, FVKESK. This CDR3 region has 17 residues. Between the trimmed V and J ends, which lost 1 base and 7 bases, there was a span of 23 bases. DNA of the CDR3: TGTGCCAGCAGCCAAGGGCCCCTAGGGGTTCTGAACGGGGAGCAGTACTTC. It encodes CASSQGPLGVLNGEQYF. Full variable domain (rest looked up from reference TRBV14 and TRBJ2-7): EAGVTQFPSHSVIEKGQTVTLRCDPISGHDNLYWYRRVMGKEIKFLLHFVKESKQDESGMPNNRFLAERTGGTYSTLKVQPAELEDSGVYFCASSQGPLGVLNGEQYFGPGTRLTVT.

The chain carries TRBV29-1 and TRBJ2-1; D is ambiguous. V was clipped by 3 bases and J by 7 bases, with 13 bases between them. Germline values: CDR1 SQVTM, CDR2 ANQGSEA. CDR3 length equals 13 residues. This CDR3 is CSVDLGPSNEQFF. In nucleotides, the CDR3 is TGCAGCGTTGACCTGGGCCCGTCGAATGAGCAGTTCTTC.

This clonotype has a count of ten or more. The gene calls are TRBV7-9 and TRBJ2-7, with 13 bases matching TRBD2. The CDR3 has 15 amino acids. Trimming cost V 4 bases and J 3 bases; bases outside gene matches: 3. Germline V gene lookup returns CDR1 SEHNR and CDR2 FQNEAQ (reference sequence). The CDR3 loop reads CASSSTSGRLYEQYF. CDR3 bases: TGTGCCAGCAGCTCGACTAGCGGGAGGCTCTACGAGCAGTACTTC.

The rearrangement uses TRBV2 and TRBJ2-1; 9 nucleotides match TRBD1. Germline V gives CDR1 SNHLY, CDR2 FYNNEI. V lost 4 bases, J lost 7 bases, and 11 bases stayed unmatched. CDR3 size: 16 residues. CDR3 nucleotides: TGTGCCAGCAGTGTCGGGACAGGGACGGTTCATAATGAGCAGTTCTTC. Protein: CASSVGTGTVHNEQFF.

This clonotype was counted a few times. This rearrangement joins TRBV7-2 to TRBJ2-7; D is unclear. This CDR3 region has 14 residues. Germline V CDR1 and CDR2: SGHTA, FQGNSA. The V end was cut by 4 bases, the J end by 0 bases, with 10 bases between. CDR3 DNA: TGTGCCAGCAGCTACTATGACACCTCCTACGAGCAGTACTTC. It specifies CASSYYDTSYEQYF.

This clonotype was seen only a few times. V and J are TRBV11-2 and TRBJ2-7; D gene unclear. Germline V gives CDR1 SGHAT, CDR2 FQNNGV. Trimming shortened V by 5 bases and J by 2 bases, and 7 bases separated the two germline ends. CDR3 length equals 12 residues. The CDR3 DNA sequence: TGTGCCAGCAGCACCGTAGCCTACGAGCAGTACTTC. This sequence encodes CASSTVAYEQYF.

The genes are TRBV20-1 and TRBJ2-7; 7 nucleotides agree with TRBD1. The junction had 12 bases not matched to a gene; V was cut back by 0 bases and J by 7 bases. Germline V gives CDR1 DFQATT, CDR2 SNEGSKA (reference sequence). The CDR3 contains 15 residues. This CDR3 reads CSARDGGQTYNEQYF. The CDR3 region has the DNA TGCAGTGCTAGAGATGGGGGACAGACTTACAATGAGCAGTACTTC.

V is TRBV28 and J is TRBJ2-5; the match to TRBD2 covers 8 bases. The J call is doubtful: the DNA matches TRBJ2-7 better. The CDR3 sequence is 14 residues long. Germline loops: CDR1 MDHEN, CDR2 SYDVKM. As DNA, the CDR3 is TGTGCCAGCAGTGAGCAAAGCGGGAGCCCCGAGCAGTACTTC. Translating gives CASSEQSGSPEQYF.

This clonotype showed up many times. V and J are TRBV30 and TRBJ2-3; TRBD2 is a possible D gene (6 bases). This CDR3 comprises 14 residues. CDR1 and CDR2 from the germline V gene are GTSNPN and SVGIG (reference sequence). V lost 4 bases and J 8 bases, leaving 19 bases between the germline ends. The CDR3 is CAWNRETTTGTQYF. The CDR3 coding sequence is TGTGCCTGGAATCGGGAGACGACGACCGGTACGCAGTATTTT.

V is TRBV6-2 or TRBV6-3 and J is TRBJ2-7, with D perhaps matching TRBD1 or TRBD2 (5 bases each). The CDR3 covers 14 residues. V gave up 5 bases and J gave up 3 bases, with 14 bases separating them. Germline V lookup: CDR1 MNHEY, CDR2 SVGEGT. The CDR3 sequence: CASSPGTSNYEQYF. The CDR3 DNA sequence: TGTGCCAGCAGTCCGGGGACCAGCAACTACGAGCAGTACTTC.

V is TRBV20-1 and J is TRBJ2-4; 8 positions agree with TRBD2. The DNA end is more similar to TRBJ2-5, so the J call may be wrong. Germline CDR1 DFQATT, CDR2 SNEGSKA (reference sequence). The CDR3 runs to 13 residues. DNA for the CDR3: TGCAGTGCTAAGCGGGGGATCCAAGAGACCCAGTACTTC. Encoded protein: CSAKRGIQETQYF.

The chain is built from TRBV5-5 and TRBJ1-2; perhaps TRBD1 as D (6 bases). From germline, CDR1 is SGHKS and CDR2 YYEKEE (reference sequence). The CDR3 totals 14 residues. Trimming shortened V by 1 base and J by 8 bases, and 15 bases separated the two germline ends. CDR3 coding DNA: TGTGCCAGCAGCTTGCGAACAGGGACGGAGGGCTACACCTTC. Amino acid sequence: CASSLRTGTEGYTF.

This clonotype was observed a handful of times. The chain has TRBV5-1 and TRBJ2-5, with TRBD1 matching 7 bases. V lost 3 bases to trimming and J lost 0 bases; unmatched junction nucleotides: 2. The CDR3 length is 14 residues. Looked up from germline, CDR1 is SGHRS and CDR2 is YFSETQ. The CDR3 DNA reads as TGCGCCAGCAGCTCCGGGACAGACCAAGAGACCCAGTACTTC. Encoded protein: CASSSGTDQETQYF. Together with reference TRBV5-1 and TRBJ2-5, the CDR3 gives the full variable domain: KAGVTQTPRYLIKTRGQQVTLSCSPISGHRSVSWYQQTPGQGLQFLFEYFSETQRNKGNFPGRFSGRQFSNSRSEMNVSTLELGDSALYLCASSSGTDQETQYFGPGTRLLVL.

This clonotype turned up a few times. The rearrangement links TRBV7-2 to TRBJ2-3; 7 nucleotides agree with TRBD1. The germline CDR1 and CDR2 sequences are SGHTA and FQGNSA. CDR3 size: 14 residues. Trimming cost V 5 bases and J 5 bases; bases outside gene matches: 7. Here the CDR3 reads CASSPDRARDTQYF. The CDR3 DNA follows: TGTGCCAGCAGCCCTGACAGGGCGCGAGATACGCAGTATTTT.

This clonotype appeared a single time. The V gene is TRBV5-6, the J gene TRBJ2-7; 10 positions match TRBD2. In germline, CDR1 is SGHDT, CDR2 YYEEEE. This CDR3 contains 15 residues. V lost 2 bases to trimming and J lost 3 bases; unmatched junction nucleotides: 5. The CDR3, as DNA: TGTGCCAGCAGCTTACTAGCGGGGCCGAACTACGAGCAGTACTTC. Protein: CASSLLAGPNYEQYF.